A single T cell receptor (beta chain) is shown here with its context. Sequencing was performed with immunoSEQ multiplex PCR; in TCRdb, only in-frame clones are kept and a portion is missing. Here the sample spans 87,000 or so clones, around 90% being singletons. Those enrolled in Seattle joined during active infection and were followed longitudinally afterward. The data stem from a study of blood T cell repertoires in COVID-19. Overall study context: Samples taken during acute and convalescent COVID-19 were collected in the United States, Italy and Spain.

CDR3 length: 13 residues. The germline CDR1 and CDR2 sequences are MGHRA and YSYEKL. Trimming stripped 0 bases from V and 3 bases from J, with 5 bases between. The sequenced sample consisted of peripheral blood. The source is a man aged 18-30 years with COVID-19, enrolled during active disease. The chain couples TRBV4-1 to TRBJ1-1; D gene unclear. The DNA for the CDR3 is TGCGCCAGCAGCCAAGATCCGGACACTGAAGCTTTCTTT. Residues: CASSQDPDTEAFF.